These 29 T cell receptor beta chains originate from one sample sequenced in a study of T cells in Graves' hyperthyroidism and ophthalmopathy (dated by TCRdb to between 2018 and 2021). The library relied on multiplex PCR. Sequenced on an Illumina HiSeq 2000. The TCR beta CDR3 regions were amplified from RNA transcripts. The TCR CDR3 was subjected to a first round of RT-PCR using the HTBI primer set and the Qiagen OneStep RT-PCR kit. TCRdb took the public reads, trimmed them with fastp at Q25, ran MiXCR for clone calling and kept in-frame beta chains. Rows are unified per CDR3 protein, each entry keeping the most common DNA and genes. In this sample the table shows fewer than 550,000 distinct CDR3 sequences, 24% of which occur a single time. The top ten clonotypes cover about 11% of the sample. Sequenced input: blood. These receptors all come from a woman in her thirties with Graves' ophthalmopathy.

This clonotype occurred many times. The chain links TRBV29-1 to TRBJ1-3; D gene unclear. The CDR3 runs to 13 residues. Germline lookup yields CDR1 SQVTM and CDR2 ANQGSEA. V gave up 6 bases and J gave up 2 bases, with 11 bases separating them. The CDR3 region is CSVRLRPGNTIYF. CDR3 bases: TGCAGCGTCCGATTAAGGCCTGGAAACACCATATATTTT. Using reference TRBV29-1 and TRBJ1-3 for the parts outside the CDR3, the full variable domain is SAVISQKPSRDICQRGTSLTIQCQVDSQVTMMFWYRQQPGQSLTLIATANQGSEATYESGFVIDKFPISRPNLTFSTLTVSNMSPEDSSIYLCSVRLRPGNTIYFGEGSWLTVV.

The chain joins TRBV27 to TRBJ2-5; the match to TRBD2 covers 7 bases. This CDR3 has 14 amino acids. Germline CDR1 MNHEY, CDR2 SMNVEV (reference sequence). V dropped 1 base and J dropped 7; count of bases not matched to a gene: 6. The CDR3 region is CASSLWGGSGTQYF. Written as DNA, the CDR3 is TGTGCCAGCAGTTTATGGGGGGGGTCCGGGACCCAGTACTTC.

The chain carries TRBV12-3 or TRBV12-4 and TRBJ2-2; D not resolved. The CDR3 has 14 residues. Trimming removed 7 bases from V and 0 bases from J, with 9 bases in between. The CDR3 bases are TGTGCCAGCAAAGAGGACCCGAACACCGGGGAGCTGTTTTTT. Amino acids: CASKEDPNTGELFF.

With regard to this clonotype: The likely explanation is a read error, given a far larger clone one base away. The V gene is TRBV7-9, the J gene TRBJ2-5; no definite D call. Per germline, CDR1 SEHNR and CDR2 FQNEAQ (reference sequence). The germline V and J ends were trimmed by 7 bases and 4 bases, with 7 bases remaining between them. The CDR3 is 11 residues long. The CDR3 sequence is CASNSGETQYF. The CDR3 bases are TGTGCCAGCAATTCGGGAGAGACCCAGTACTTC.

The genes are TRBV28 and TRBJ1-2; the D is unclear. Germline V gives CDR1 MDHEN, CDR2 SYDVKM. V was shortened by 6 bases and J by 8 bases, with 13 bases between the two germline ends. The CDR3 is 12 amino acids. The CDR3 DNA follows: TGTGCCAGCAGCGGGGTTCGGGTCGGCTACACCTTC. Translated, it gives CASSGVRVGYTF.

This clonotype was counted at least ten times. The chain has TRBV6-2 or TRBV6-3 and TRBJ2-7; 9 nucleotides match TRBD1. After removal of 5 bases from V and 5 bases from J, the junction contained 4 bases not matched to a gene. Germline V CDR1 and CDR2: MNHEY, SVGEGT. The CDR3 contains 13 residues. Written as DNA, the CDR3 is TGTGCCAGCAGTCACGGGACAGGGAACGAGCAGTACTTC. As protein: CASSHGTGNEQYF.

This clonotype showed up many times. In DNA form, the CDR3 reads TGTGCCAGCAGTTTTGGGTTTGCGAGCGGGTTCGCGAACACCGGGGAGCTGTTTTTT. As protein: CASSFGFASGFANTGELFF. The chain uses TRBV12-3 or TRBV12-4 and TRBJ2-2; D is possibly TRBD2 (6 bases). The CDR3 sequence is 19 residues long. V was pared by 3 bases and J by 0 bases, with 20 bases between.

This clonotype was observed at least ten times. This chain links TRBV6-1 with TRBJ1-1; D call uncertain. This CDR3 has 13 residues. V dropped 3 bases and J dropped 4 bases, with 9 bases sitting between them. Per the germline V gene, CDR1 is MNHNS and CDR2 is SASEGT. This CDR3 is CASSDMRVTEAFF. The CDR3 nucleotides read TGTGCCAGCAGTGATATGAGGGTCACTGAAGCTTTCTTT.

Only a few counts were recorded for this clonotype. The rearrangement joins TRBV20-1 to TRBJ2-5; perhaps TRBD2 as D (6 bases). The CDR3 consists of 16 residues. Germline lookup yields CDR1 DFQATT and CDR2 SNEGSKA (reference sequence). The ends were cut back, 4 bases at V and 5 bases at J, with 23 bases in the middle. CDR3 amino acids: CSAIATEGSKRETQYF. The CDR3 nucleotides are TGCAGTGCTATCGCGACGGAGGGGTCTAAGAGGGAGACCCAGTACTTC.

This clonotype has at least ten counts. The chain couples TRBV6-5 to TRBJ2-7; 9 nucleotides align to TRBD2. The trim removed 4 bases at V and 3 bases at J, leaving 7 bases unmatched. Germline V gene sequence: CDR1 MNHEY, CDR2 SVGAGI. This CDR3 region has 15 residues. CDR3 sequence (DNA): TGTGCCAGCAGTTGCTCGGCTAGCGGGAACTACGAGCAGTACTTC. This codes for CASSCSASGNYEQYF.

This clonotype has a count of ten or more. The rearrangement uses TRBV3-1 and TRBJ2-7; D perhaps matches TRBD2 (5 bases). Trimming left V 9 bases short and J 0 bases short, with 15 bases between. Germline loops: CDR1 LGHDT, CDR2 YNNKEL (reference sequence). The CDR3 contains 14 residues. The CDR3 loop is CASRPDGLSYEQYF. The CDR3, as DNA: TGTGCCAGTCGACCCGACGGACTCTCCTACGAGCAGTACTTC.

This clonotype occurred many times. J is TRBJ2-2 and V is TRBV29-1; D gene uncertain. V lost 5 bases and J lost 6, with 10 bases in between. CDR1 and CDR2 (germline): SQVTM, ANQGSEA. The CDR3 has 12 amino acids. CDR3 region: CSVRHLPGELFF. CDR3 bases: TGCAGCGTTCGCCACCTTCCCGGGGAGCTGTTTTTT.

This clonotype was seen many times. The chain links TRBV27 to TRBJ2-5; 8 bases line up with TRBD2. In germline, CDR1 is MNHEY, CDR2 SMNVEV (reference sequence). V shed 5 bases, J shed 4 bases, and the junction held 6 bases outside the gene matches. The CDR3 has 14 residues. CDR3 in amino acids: CASSGRTSRETQYF. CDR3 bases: TGTGCCAGCAGTGGGCGGACTAGCCGAGAGACCCAGTACTTC.

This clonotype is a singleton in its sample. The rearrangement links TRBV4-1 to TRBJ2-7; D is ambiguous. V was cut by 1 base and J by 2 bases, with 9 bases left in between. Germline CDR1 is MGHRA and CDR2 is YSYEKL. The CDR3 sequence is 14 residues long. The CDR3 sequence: CASSQGSFPYEQYF. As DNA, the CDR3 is TGCGCCAGCAGCCAAGGATCCTTCCCCTACGAGCAGTACTTC.

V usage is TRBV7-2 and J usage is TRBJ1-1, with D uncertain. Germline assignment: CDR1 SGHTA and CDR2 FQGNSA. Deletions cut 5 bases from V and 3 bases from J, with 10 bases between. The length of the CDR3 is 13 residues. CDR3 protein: CASSPEVDTEAFF. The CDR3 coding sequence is TGTGCCAGCAGCCCGGAGGTTGACACTGAAGCTTTCTTT.

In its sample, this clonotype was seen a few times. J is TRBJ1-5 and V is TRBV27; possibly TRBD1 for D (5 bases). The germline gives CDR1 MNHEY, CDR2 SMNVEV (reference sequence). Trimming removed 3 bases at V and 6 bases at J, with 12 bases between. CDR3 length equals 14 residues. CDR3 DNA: TGTGCCAGCAGTTTGGGGACCAGAAGTCAGCCCCAGCATTTT. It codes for CASSLGTRSQPQHF.

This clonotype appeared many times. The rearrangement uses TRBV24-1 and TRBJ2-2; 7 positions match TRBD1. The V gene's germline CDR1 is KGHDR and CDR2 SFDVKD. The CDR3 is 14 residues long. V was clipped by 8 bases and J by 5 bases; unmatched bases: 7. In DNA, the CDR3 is TGTGCCACCACCGGGACAGTTTCTACCGGGGAGCTGTTTTTT. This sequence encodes CATTGTVSTGELFF.

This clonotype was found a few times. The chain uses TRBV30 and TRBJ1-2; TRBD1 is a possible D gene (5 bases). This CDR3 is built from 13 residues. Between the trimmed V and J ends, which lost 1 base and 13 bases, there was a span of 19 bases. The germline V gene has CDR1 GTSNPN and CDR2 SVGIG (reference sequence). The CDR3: CAWSDPGPLIGTF. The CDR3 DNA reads TGTGCCTGGAGTGACCCGGGACCCCTAATCGGCACCTTC.

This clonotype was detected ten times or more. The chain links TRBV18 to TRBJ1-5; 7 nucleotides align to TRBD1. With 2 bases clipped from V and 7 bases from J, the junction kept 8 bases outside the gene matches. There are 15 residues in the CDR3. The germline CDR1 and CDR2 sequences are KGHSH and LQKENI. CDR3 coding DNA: TGTGCCAGCTCACCAACAGGGGCGGGAGGACAGCCCCAGCATTTT. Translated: CASSPTGAGGQPQHF.

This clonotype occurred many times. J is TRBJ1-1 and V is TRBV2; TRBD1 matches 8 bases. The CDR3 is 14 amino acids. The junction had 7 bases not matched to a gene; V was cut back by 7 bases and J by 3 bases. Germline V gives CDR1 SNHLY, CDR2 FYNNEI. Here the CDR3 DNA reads TGTGCCAGCACCCGGACAGGGTGGGACACTGAAGCTTTCTTT. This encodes CASTRTGWDTEAFF.

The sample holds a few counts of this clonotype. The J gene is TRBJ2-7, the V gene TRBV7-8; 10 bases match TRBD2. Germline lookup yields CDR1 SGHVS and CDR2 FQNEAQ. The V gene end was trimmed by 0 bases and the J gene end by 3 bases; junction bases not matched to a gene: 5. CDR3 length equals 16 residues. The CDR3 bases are TGTGCCAGCAGCTTAGCGTGGTCTAGCGGGAGCTACGAGCAGTACTTC. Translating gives CASSLAWSSGSYEQYF. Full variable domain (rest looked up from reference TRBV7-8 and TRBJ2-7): GAGVSQSPRYKVAKRGQDVALRCDPISGHVSLFWYQQALGQGPEFLTYFQNEAQLDKSGLPSDRFFAERPEGSVSTLKIQRTQQEDSAVYLCASSLAWSSGSYEQYFGPGTRLTVT.

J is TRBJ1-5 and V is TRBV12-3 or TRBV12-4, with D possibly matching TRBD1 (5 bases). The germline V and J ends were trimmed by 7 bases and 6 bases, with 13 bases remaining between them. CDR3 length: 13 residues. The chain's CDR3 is CASKGGGGQPQHF. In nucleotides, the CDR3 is TGTGCCAGCAAGGGCGGGGGTGGTCAGCCCCAGCATTTT.

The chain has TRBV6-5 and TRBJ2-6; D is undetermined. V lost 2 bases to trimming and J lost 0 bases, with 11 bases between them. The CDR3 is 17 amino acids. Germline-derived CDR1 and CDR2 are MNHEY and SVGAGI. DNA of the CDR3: TGTGCCAGCAGTTACACGACAAGTTACTCTGGGGCCAACGTCCTGACTTTC. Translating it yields CASSYTTSYSGANVLTF.

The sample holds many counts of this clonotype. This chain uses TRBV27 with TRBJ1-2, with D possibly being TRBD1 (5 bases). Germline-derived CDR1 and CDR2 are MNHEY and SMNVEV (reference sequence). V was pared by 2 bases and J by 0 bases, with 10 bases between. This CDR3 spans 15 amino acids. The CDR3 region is CASSLGGQPNYGYTF. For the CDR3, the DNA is TGTGCCAGCAGTTTAGGGGGTCAACCTAACTATGGCTACACCTTC.

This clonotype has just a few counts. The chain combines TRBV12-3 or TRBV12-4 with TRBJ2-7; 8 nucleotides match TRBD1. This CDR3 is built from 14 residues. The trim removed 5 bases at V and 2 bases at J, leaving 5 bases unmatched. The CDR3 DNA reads TGTGCCAGCAGTACAGGGGGAGCGACCTACGAGCAGTACTTC. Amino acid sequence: CASSTGGATYEQYF.

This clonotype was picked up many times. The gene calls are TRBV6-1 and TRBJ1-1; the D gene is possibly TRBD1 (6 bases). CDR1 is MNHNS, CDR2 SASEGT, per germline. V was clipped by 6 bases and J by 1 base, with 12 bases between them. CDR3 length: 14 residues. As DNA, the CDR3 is TGTGCCAGCAGGGATCCGGGACAGAACACTGAAGCTTTCTTT. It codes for CASRDPGQNTEAFF.

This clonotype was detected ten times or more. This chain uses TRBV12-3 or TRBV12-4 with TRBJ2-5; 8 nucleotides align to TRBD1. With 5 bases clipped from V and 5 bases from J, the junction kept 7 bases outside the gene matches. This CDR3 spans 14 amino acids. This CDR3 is CASSKTGGRETQYF. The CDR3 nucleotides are TGTGCCAGCAGTAAAACAGGGGGTAGGGAGACCCAGTACTTC.

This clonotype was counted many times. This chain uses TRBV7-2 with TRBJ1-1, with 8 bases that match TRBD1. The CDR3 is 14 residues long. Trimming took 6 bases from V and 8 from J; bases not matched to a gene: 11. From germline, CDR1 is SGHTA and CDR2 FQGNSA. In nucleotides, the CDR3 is TGTGCCAGCAGACAAGACAGGGGTGTGTACGAAGCTTTCTTT. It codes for CASRQDRGVYEAFF.

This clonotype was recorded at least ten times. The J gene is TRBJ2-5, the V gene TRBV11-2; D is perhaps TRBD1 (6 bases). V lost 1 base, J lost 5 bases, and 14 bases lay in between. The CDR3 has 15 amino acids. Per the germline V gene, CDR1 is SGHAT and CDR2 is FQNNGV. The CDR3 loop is CASSLGVWGRETQYF. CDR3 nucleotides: TGTGCCAGCAGCTTAGGGGTCTGGGGGCGGGAGACCCAGTACTTC.